This T cell receptor (beta chain) came from a study of healthy donors' naive CD4 and CD8 T cells. TCR libraries were built from about 520 ng of total RNA by linear amplification. Using its own MiXCR run on the reads, TCRdb lists one record per CDR3 protein. The sample lists approximately 180,000 distinct CDR3 sequences, under 85% seen once, with about 2.3% in the top ten. The material sequenced was naive CD4+ and CD8+ T cells sorted from blood, pooled from several donors. This receptor was identified in a pool of human donors in good health; the sample pools cells from several healthy donors.

The CDR3 DNA is TGCAGCGTTGAAGACAGGCGTAGCGGCGTTAACACCGGGGAGCTGTTTTTT. Protein product: CSVEDRRSGVNTGELFF. This rearrangement joins TRBV29-1 to TRBJ2-2; weak D call: TRBD2 (6 bases). This CDR3 is 17 amino acids long. Germline CDR1 and CDR2: SQVTM and ANQGSEA. Between the trimmed V and J ends, which lost 0 bases and 2 bases, there was a span of 16 bases.